This TCR beta chain derives from a study of shared clonotypes between healthy human individuals. Study results and limitations: In this cohort, only blood was sampled, and tissue repertoires likely differ.

Clones were sequenced by immunoSEQ multiplex PCR, and TCRdb holds only the in-frame ones, with some missing. The table includes over 95,000 clones, less than 60% detected once. Germline V gene lookup returns CDR1 GTSNPN and CDR2 SVGIG (reference sequence). V was pared by 0 bases and J by 0 bases, with 15 bases between. This CDR3 contains 17 residues. The table lists this clone with many counts. Its antigen is not known. This receptor was taken from a woman aged 40 to 50 in good health. Some clones in this sample may be carry-over from other donors' samples. Sequenced material: PBMCs. The V and J genes are TRBV30 and TRBJ1-3; tentatively, D is TRBD1 (5 bases). The CDR3 bases are TGTGCCTGGAGTGTTAGGGGTCGGTATATCTCTGGAAACACCATATATTTT. Amino acids: CAWSVRGRYISGNTIYF.